This T cell receptor beta chain derives from a study of blood T cell repertoires in COVID-19. Assay: immunoSEQ multiplex PCR; the TCRdb copy retains only in-frame clones and omits some. The sample has 200,000 to 250,000 clones; nearly 90% are singletons. V shed 0 bases and J 7 bases; nucleotides not matched to a gene: 6. The CDR3 runs to 15 residues. CDR1 is MGHRA, CDR2 YSYEKL, per germline. The sequenced sample was PBMCs or T cells enriched from blood (not recorded which). The receptor's source is a man aged 25 to 45 who had recovered from COVID-19. The chain uses TRBV4-1 and TRBJ1-5, with 7 bases matching TRBD1. CDR3 sequence: CASSQDRDRDQPQHF. The DNA for the CDR3 is TGCGCCAGCAGCCAAGATCGAGACAGGGACCAGCCCCAGCATTTT.